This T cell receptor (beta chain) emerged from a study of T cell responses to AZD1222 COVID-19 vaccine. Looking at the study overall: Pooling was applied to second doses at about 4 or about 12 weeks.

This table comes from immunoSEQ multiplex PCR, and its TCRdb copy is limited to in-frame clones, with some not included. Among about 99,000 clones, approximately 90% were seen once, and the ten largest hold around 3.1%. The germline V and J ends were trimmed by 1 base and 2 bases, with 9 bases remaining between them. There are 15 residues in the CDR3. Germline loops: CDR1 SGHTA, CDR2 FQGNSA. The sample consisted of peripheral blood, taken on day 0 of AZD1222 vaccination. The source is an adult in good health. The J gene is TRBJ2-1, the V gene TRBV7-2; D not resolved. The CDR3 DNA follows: TGTGCCAGCAGCTTAGATGTTAGCACCTACAATGAGCAGTTCTTC. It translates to CASSLDVSTYNEQFF. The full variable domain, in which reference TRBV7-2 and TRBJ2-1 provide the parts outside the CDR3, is GAGVSQSPSNKVTEKGKDVELRCDPISGHTALYWYRQSLGQGLEFLIYFQGNSAPDKSGLPSDRFSAERTGGSVSTLTIQRTQQEDSAVYLCASSLDVSTYNEQFFGPGTRLTVL.